The rows below give T cell receptor beta chains drawn from one sample of a study of blood T cell repertoires in COVID-19. Method: immunoSEQ multiplex PCR; TCRdb's copy keeps in-frame clones and lacks some. The top ten clones hold about 4.6% of a sample with approximately 280,000 clones, around nine tenths of them seen once. Sequenced input: peripheral blood. Receptor source: a man in his forties or fifties with acute or convalescent COVID-19. CDR3s include the opening cysteine and the closing phenylalanine or tryptophan. Some rows mark clone size as missing; the rest say once, few, many or name a class of expanded clone.

TRBJ1-2,13,TRBV2,few,CASGGVETYGYTF
TRBJ1-2,15,TRBV2,NA,CASSPDRGVSYGYTF
TRBJ1-1,13,TRBV6-5,NA,CASRWALNTEAFF
TRBJ1-4,17,TRBV5-1,NA,CASSLVPIGGTNEKLFF
TRBJ2-7,16,TRBV7-9,NA,CASSSRGGATPYEQYF
TRBJ1-5,15,TRBV19,NA,CASSSEDSFNQPQHF
TRBJ1-6,13,TRBV19,few,CASTLVGNSPLHF
TRBJ1-1,15,TRBV3-1/TRBV3-2,NA,CASSARQSLNTEAFF
TRBJ2-3,13,TRBV5-1,NA,CATSRGGTDTQYF
TRBJ2-1,16,TRBV19,NA,CASSPRDRGVGNEQFF
TRBJ1-2,12,TRBV6-5,NA,CASRGIDYGYTF
TRBJ2-7,17,TRBV6-1,NA,CASSEEGVGGLGYEQYF
TRBJ2-1,16,TRBV9,NA,CASSVIWTSGGNEQFF
TRBJ1-1,15,TRBV5-4,NA,CASIQWGTGPTEAFF
TRBJ2-1,13,TRBV7-8,NA,CASSSESGTGLFF
TRBJ1-6,16,TRBV27,NA,CASSPWKGAKYSPLHF
TRBJ1-1,14,TRBV13,NA,CASSYRTVSGEAFF
TRBJ1-1,13,TRBV5-1,NA,CASSLKLDTEAFF
TRBJ2-7,13,TRBV19,NA,CASSTEASYEQYF
TRBJ2-2,15,TRBV6-6,NA,CASSYVRGTPGELFF
TRBJ1-3,16,TRBV3-1/TRBV3-2,NA,CASSQDSTGRGNTIYF
TRBJ2-1,15,TRBV3-1/TRBV3-2,NA,CASSQDPAGYNEQFF
TRBJ1-2,14,TRBV7-9,NA,CASSLDNLWSGYTF
TRBJ1-2,12,TRBV5-6,once,CASSEDIYGYTF
TRBJ1-5,13,TRBV5-1,NA,CASSVEVRGPQHF
TRBJ1-5,15,TRBV3-1/TRBV3-2,NA,CASSQGGGFGQPQHF
TRBJ1-2,13,TRBV5-6,NA,CASSWTGRDGYTF
TRBJ2-2,16,TRBV7-3,NA,CASSPLGTGNTGELFF
TRBJ2-7,14,TRBV24-1,NA,CATSDPGGNYEQYF
TRBJ2-1,13,TRBV3-1/TRBV3-2,NA,CASSQTLANEQFF
TRBJ1-3,17,TRBV9,NA,CASSPRGHRAAGNTIYF
TRBJ2-3,15,TRBV29-1,NA,CSTTSQGFSTDTQYF
TRBJ1-1,16,TRBV19,NA,CASSIGTGGASAEAFF
TRBJ1-1,13,TRBV3-1/TRBV3-2,NA,CASSPTGRMGAFF
TRBJ2-7,15,TRBV4-1,NA,CASSHSRSTYYEQYF
TRBJ1-4,13,TRBV2,NA,CASSGTGVGKLFF
TRBJ2-7,13,TRBV6-6,NA,CASRLDRSHEQYF
TRBJ1-2,13,TRBV6-5,few,CASSRGGLRGYTF
TRBJ2-1,15,TRBV15,NA,CATTAGQGGYNEQFF
TRBJ1-3,14,TRBV19,NA,CASSLRVSGNTIYF
TRBJ1-2,16,TRBV10-3,NA,CAISDDRTAGNHGYTF
TRBJ1-1,13,TRBV2,NA,CASSVDSVTEAFF
TRBJ1-1,15,TRBV11-1,NA,CASSFGDRKNTEAFF
TRBJ2-1,16,TRBV4-2,NA,CASSQDRDRDYNEQFF
TRBJ1-3,15,TRBV6-5,NA,CASSRQGRSGNTIYF
TRBJ2-1,14,TRBV24-1,NA,CATSDSQVGDEQFF
TRBJ2-7,16,TRBV13,NA,CASSQWERTGEHEQYF
TRBJ1-6,13,TRBV19,few,CASREGFGSPLHF
TRBJ2-2,14,TRBV19,NA,CASSLTGSRRELFF
TRBJ2-1,14,TRBV5-1,NA,CASSLGQGYNEQFF
TRBJ2-2,18,TRBV5-1,NA,CASSTQGFPGVNTGELFF
TRBJ2-1,12,TRBV5-4,once,CASSLWRGSGVF